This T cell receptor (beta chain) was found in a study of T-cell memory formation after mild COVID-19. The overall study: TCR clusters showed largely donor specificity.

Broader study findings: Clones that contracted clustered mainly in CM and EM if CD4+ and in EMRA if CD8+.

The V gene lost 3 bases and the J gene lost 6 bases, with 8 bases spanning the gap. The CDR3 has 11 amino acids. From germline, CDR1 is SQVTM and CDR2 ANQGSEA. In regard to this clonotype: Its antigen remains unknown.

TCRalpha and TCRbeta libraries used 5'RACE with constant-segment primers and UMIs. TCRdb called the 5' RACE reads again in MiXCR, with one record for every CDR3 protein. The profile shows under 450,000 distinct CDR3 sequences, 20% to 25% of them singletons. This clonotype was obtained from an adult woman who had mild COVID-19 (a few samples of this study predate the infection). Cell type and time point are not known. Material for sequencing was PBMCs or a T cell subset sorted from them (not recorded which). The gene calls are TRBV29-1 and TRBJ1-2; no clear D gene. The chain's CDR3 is CSVDGWDGYTF. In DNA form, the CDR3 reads TGCAGCGTTGATGGGTGGGATGGCTACACCTTC.